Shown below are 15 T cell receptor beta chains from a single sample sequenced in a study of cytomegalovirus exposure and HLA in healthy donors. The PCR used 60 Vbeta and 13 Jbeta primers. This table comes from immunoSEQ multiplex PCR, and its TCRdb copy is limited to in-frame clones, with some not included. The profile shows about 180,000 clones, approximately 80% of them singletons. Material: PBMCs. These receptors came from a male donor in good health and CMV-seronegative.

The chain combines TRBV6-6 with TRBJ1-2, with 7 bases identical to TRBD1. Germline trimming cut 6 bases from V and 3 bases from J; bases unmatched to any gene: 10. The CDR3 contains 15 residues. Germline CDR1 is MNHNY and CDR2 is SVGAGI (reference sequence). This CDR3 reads CASSSSGRGDYGYTF. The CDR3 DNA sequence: TGTGCCAGCAGCTCCTCTGGCAGGGGGGACTATGGCTACACCTTC.

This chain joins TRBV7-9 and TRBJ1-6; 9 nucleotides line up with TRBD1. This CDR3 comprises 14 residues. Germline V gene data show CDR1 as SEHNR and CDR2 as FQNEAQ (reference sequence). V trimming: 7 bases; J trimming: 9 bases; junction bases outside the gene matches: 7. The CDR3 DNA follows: TGTGCCAGCAACCCGGGACAGGGAATTTCACCCCTCCACTTT. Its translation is CASNPGQGISPLHF.

CDR3 sequence reads: CASSLFGLASYEQYF. The DNA of the CDR3 is TGTGCCAGCAGTTTATTTGGGCTGGCCTCCTACGAGCAGTACTTC. The chain links TRBV27 to TRBJ2-7; no clear D gene. Germline assignment: CDR1 MNHEY and CDR2 SMNVEV (reference sequence). The CDR3 has 15 amino acids. V lost 1 base and J lost 0, with 10 bases in between.

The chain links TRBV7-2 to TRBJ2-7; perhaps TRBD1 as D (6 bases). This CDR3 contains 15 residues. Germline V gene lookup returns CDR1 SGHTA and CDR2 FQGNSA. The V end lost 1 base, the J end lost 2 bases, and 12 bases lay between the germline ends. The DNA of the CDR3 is TGTGCCAGCAGCTTAGGGGCAGGGGAGCCCTACGAGCAGTACTTC. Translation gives CASSLGAGEPYEQYF. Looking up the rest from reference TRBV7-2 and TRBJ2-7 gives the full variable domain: GAGVSQSPSNKVTEKGKDVELRCDPISGHTALYWYRQSLGQGLEFLIYFQGNSAPDKSGLPSDRFSAERTGGSVSTLTIQRTQQEDSAVYLCASSLGAGEPYEQYFGPGTRLTVT.

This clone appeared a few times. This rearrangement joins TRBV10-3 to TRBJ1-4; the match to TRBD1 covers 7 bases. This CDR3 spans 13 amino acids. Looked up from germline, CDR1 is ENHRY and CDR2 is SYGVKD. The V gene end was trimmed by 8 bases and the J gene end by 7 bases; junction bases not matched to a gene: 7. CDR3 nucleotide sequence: TGTGCCATCTCGGCTCGGGACAGTGAAAAACTGTTTTTT. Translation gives CAISARDSEKLFF.

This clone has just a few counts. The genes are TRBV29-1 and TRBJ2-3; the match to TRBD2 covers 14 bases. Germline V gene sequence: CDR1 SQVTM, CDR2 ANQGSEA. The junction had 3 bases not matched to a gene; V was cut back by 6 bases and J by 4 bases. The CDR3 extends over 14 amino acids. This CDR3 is CSVLTSGGADTQYF. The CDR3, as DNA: TGCAGCGTCCTGACTAGCGGGGGGGCAGATACGCAGTATTTT.

The CDR3 region has the DNA TGTGCCAGCAAGAACAGGGTAGAAGGACAGCCCCAGCATTTT. It specifies CASKNRVEGQPQHF. This chain links TRBV6-1 with TRBJ1-5, with D possibly being TRBD1 (6 bases). V was clipped by 7 bases and J by 7 bases, with 17 bases between them. CDR1 MNHNS and CDR2 SASEGT come from the germline V gene. This CDR3 has 14 residues.

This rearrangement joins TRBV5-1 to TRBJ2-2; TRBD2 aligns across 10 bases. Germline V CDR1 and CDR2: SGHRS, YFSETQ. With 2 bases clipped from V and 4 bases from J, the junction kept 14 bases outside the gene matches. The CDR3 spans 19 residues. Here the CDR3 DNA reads TGCGCCAGCAGCTTATCGGGACTAGCGTCGAGATCTAGCACCGGGGAGCTGTTTTTT. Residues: CASSLSGLASRSSTGELFF.

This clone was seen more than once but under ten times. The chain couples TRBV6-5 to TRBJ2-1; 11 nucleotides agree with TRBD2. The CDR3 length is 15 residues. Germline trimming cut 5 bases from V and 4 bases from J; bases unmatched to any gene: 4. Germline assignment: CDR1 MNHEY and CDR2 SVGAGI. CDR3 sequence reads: CASSTTSGTYNEQFF. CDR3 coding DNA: TGTGCCAGCAGTACGACTAGCGGGACATACAATGAGCAGTTCTTC.

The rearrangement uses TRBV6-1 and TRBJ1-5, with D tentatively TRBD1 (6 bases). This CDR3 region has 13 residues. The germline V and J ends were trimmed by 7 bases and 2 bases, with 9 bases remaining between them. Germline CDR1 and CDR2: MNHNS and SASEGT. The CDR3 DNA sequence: TGTGCCAGCACCAGGGGTGGCAATCAGCCCCAGCATTTT. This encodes CASTRGGNQPQHF.

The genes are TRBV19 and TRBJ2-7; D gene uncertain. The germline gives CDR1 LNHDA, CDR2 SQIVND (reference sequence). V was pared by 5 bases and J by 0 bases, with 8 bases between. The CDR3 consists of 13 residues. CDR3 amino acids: CASSSLYSYEQYF. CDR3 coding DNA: TGTGCCAGTAGTTCCCTCTACTCCTACGAGCAGTACTTC.

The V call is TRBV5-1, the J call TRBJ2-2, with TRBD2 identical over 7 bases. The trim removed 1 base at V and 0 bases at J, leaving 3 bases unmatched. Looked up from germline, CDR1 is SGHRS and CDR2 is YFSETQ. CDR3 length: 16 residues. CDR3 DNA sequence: TGCGCCAGCAGCTTGAGCGGGGACGCGAACACCGGGGAGCTGTTTTTT. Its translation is CASSLSGDANTGELFF. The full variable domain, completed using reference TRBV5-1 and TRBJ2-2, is KAGVTQTPRYLIKTRGQQVTLSCSPISGHRSVSWYQQTPGQGLQFLFEYFSETQRNKGNFPGRFSGRQFSNSRSEMNVSTLELGDSALYLCASSLSGDANTGELFFGEGSRLTVL.

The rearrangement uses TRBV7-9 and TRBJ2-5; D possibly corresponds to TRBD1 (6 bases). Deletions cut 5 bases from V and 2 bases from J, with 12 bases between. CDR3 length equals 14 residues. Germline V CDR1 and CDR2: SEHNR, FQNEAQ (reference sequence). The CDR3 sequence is CASSNGQYQETQYF. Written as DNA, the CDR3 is TGTGCCAGCAGCAACGGACAGTATCAAGAGACCCAGTACTTC.

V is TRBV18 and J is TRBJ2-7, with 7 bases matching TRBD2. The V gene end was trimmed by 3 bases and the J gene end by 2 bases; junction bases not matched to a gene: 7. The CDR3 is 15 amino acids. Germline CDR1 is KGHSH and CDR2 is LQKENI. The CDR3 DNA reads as TGTGCCAGCTCACCGTCTGGGGCGGGAGCCTACGAGCAGTACTTC. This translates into CASSPSGAGAYEQYF.

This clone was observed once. The CDR3 here is CASSRGSLYNEQFF. The DNA for the CDR3 is TGTGCCAGCAGCCGTGGCAGTTTATACAATGAGCAGTTCTTC. This sequence joins TRBV28 and TRBJ2-1; D is unclear. The CDR3 extends over 14 amino acids. Germline loops: CDR1 MDHEN, CDR2 SYDVKM. V lost 6 bases to trimming and J lost 4 bases, with 13 bases between them.